Here is one T cell receptor beta chain with its context. The junction does not match germline at one end; this may be a read error. Produced via immunoSEQ multiplex PCR; TCRdb's table is partial and in-frame only. The sample has fewer than 250,000 clones, approximately 78% seen once; the top ten hold over 9.5%. CDR1 SGHAT and CDR2 FQNNGV come from the germline V gene. The CDR3 is 13 amino acids. The sample belongs to a study of blood T cell repertoires in COVID-19. The rearrangement links TRBV11-2 to TRBJ2-7, with D maybe TRBD1 (5 bases). The sample taken for sequencing was peripheral blood. This receptor was identified in a woman aged 40-49 years with acute or convalescent COVID-19. The CDR3 nucleotides are TGTGCCGGCAGCTTGGGGCAGGCCTACGAGCAGTACTTC. Translation gives CAGSLGQAYEQYF.